What follows are 10 T cell receptor beta chains derived from one specimen sequenced in a study of blood T cell repertoires in COVID-19 (TCRdb year 2020). Receptor libraries were prepared by the immunoSEQ multiplex PCR assay. The table comes from immuneACCESS by way of TCRdb, which keeps in-frame sequences with V and J called. Part of the clones is missing from these tables; in studies checked, under half for an unresolved V gene and the rest for unknown reasons. The sample includes under 170,000 clones, with approximately 80% observed a single time. Around 2.2% of the sample is taken by the ten largest. The sequencing input was peripheral blood. The receptors stem from a man aged 65 to 85 with acute or convalescent COVID-19.

On this clone: At one end the junction does not follow the germline gene, possibly because of a read error. The chain couples TRBV19 to TRBJ1-2, with 7 bases that match TRBD1. The CDR3 contains 11 residues. Per germline, CDR1 LNHDA and CDR2 SQIVND (reference sequence). Here the CDR3 reads CASRRQGPPLF. CDR3 bases: TGTGCCAGTAGGAGACAGGGCCCTCCGCTCTTC.

This sequence joins TRBV5-5 and TRBJ2-7, with 9 bases lining up with TRBD2. The CDR3 covers 16 residues. J was trimmed by 2 bases and V by 0 bases; bases with no gene match: 6. Germline V gives CDR1 SGHKS, CDR2 YYEKEE (reference sequence). The chain's CDR3 is CASSLAGSGSPYEQYF. For the CDR3, the DNA is TGTGCCAGCAGCTTGGCGGGTAGCGGGAGCCCCTACGAGCAGTACTTC.

V gene TRBV6-6 combines with J gene TRBJ1-6; possibly TRBD1 for D (5 bases). Trimming shortened V by 0 bases and J by 7 bases, and 10 bases separated the two germline ends. Germline values: CDR1 MNHNY, CDR2 SVGAGI (reference sequence). There are 15 residues in the CDR3. In nucleotides, the CDR3 is TGTGCCAGCAGTTACTCCTGGGGGGACAATTCACCCCTCCACTTT. It codes for CASSYSWGDNSPLHF.

The chain carries TRBV3-1 (or the pseudogene TRBV3-2) and TRBJ2-6; 9 positions agree with TRBD1. The V gene end was trimmed by 1 base and the J gene end by 1 base; junction bases not matched to a gene: 5. The length of the CDR3 is 18 residues. Germline CDR1 and CDR2: LGHDT and YNNKEL (reference sequence). For the CDR3, the DNA is TGTGCCAGCAGCCAAGTACGGGACAGGGCTTCTGGGGCCAACGTCCTGACTTTC. This translates into CASSQVRDRASGANVLTF.

The rearrangement uses TRBV30 and TRBJ1-2; D perhaps matches TRBD1 (6 bases). The CDR3 extends over 16 amino acids. V was shortened by 3 bases and J by 3 bases, with 20 bases between the two germline ends. Germline assignment: CDR1 GTSNPN and CDR2 SVGIG (reference sequence). CDR3 sequence: CAWSPRLSGGDYGYTF. The CDR3 DNA is TGTGCCTGGAGCCCTCGACTTTCGGGGGGCGACTATGGCTACACCTTC. Full variable domain (missing parts from reference TRBV30 and TRBJ1-2): SQTIHQWPATLVQPVGSPLSLECTVEGTSNPNLYWYRQAAGRGLQLLFYSVGIGQISSEVPQNLSASRPQDRQFILSSKKLLLSDSGFYLCAWSPRLSGGDYGYTFGSGTRLTVV.

This clone was recorded only once. The chain has TRBV5-1 and TRBJ2-5; D may be TRBD2 (6 bases). This CDR3 has 12 residues. Trimming removed 4 bases at V and 6 bases at J, with 10 bases between. Germline loops: CDR1 SGHRS, CDR2 YFSETQ. Written as DNA, the CDR3 is TGCGCCAGCAGCACGGAGGGCCAGACCCAGTACTTC. This gives the protein CASSTEGQTQYF.

The rearrangement links TRBV28 to TRBJ1-2; the D is unclear. V was cut by 4 bases and J by 2 bases, with 14 bases left in between. CDR1 is MDHEN, CDR2 SYDVKM, per germline. The CDR3 runs to 15 residues. CDR3 amino acids: CASSSPEGGNYGYTF. The CDR3 DNA is TGTGCCAGCAGTTCGCCGGAGGGCGGGAACTATGGCTACACCTTC.

The J gene is TRBJ2-7, the V gene TRBV19; possibly TRBD2 for D (5 bases). V was shortened by 3 bases and J by 2 bases, with 8 bases between the two germline ends. CDR1 is LNHDA and CDR2 is SQIVND in the germline V gene (reference sequence). The CDR3 runs to 13 residues. CDR3 sequence: CASSIRGPYEQYF. The CDR3 DNA sequence: TGTGCCAGTAGTATCCGGGGTCCCTACGAGCAGTACTTC.

A remark on this clone: This may come from a read error, since a much larger clone is one base off. The chain carries TRBV13 and TRBJ1-2; 7 bases agree with TRBD1. In germline, CDR1 is PRHDT, CDR2 FYEKMQ (reference sequence). This CDR3 has 13 residues. This CDR3 reads CVSSSLRTGTYTF. CDR3 coding DNA: TGTGTCAGCAGCTCCTTACGGACAGGAACCTACACCTTC.

The chain joins TRBV28 to TRBJ1-2; weak D call: TRBD1 (5 bases). The V end lost 6 bases, the J end lost 6 bases, and 20 bases lay between the germline ends. This CDR3 has 15 residues. Germline assignment: CDR1 MDHEN and CDR2 SYDVKM. This chain's CDR3 is CASSHRGLGPDGYTF. The CDR3 DNA sequence: TGTGCCAGCAGCCACCGGGGGTTGGGACCTGATGGCTACACCTTC.